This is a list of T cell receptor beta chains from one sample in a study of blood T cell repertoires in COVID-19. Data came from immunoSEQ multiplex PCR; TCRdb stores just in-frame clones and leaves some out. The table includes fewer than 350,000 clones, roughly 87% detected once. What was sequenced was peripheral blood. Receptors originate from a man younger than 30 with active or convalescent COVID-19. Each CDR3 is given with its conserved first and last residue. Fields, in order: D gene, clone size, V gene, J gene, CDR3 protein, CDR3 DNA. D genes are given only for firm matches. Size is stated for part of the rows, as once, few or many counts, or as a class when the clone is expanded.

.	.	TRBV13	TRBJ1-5	CASSIDRSQPQHF	TGTGCCAGCAGCATAGACAGGTCGCAGCCCCAGCATTTT
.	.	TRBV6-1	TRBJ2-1	CASSEARASEQFF	TGTGCCAGCAGTGAAGCACGGGCTAGCGAGCAGTTCTTC
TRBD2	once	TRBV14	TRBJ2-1	CASSQGGGNEQFF	TGTGCCAGCAGCCAAGGGGGGGGCAATGAGCAGTTCTTC
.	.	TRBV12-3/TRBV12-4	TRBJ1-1	CASSAGGNTEAFF	TGTGCCAGCAGTGCCGGGGGGAACACTGAAGCTTTCTTT
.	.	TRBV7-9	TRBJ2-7	CASSLVGQGIYEQYF	TGTGCCAGCAGCTTAGTAGGCCAGGGGATATACGAGCAGTACTTC
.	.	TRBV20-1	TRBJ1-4	CSASEMGIANEKLFF	TGCAGTGCTAGTGAAATGGGCATAGCTAATGAAAAACTGTTTTTT
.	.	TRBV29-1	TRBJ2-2	CSVEEGTHTNTGELFF	TGCAGCGTTGAAGAGGGGACACACACGAACACCGGGGAGCTGTTTTTT
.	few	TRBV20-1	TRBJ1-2	CSASDTVNYGYTF	TGCAGTGCTAGTGACACTGTTAACTATGGCTACACCTTC
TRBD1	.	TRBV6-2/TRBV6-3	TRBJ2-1	CASSYPTGVHNEQFF	TGTGCCAGCAGTTACCCCACAGGGGTTCACAATGAGCAGTTCTTC
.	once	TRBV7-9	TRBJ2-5	CASSSLPGNQETQYF	TGTGCCAGCAGCTCCCTCCCGGGAAACCAAGAGACCCAGTACTTC
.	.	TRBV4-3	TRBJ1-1	CASSQDQGKAFF	TGCGCCAGCAGCCAAGATCAGGGGAAAGCTTTCTTT
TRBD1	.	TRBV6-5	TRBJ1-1	CASKQDRVRTEAFF	TGTGCCAGCAAACAGGACAGGGTTAGGACTGAAGCTTTCTTT
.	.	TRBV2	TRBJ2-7	CASRQGTTYEQYF	TGTGCCAGCCGCCAGGGAACGACCTACGAGCAGTACTTC
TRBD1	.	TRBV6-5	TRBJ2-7	CASSPRGQGLGEQYF	TGTGCCAGCAGTCCACGTGGACAGGGGCTTGGCGAGCAGTACTTC
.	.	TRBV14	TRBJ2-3	CASSQVSFTDTQYF	TGTGCCAGCAGCCAAGTATCCTTCACAGATACGCAGTATTTT
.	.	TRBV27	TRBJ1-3	CASRQGSVNTIYF	TGTGCCAGCAGACAGGGATCAGTAAACACCATATATTTT
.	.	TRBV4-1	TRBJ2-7	CASSADSYEQYF	TGCGCCAGCAGCGCGGACAGCTACGAGCAGTACTTC
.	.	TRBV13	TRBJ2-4	CATSGEGGIQYF	TGTGCCACCTCGGGGGAGGGGGGCATTCAGTACTTC
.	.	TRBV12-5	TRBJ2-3	CASGQGRGTDTQYF	TGTGCTAGTGGTCAGGGGAGGGGAACAGATACGCAGTATTTT
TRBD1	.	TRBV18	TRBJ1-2	CASSPETGGVKYGYTF	TGTGCCAGCTCACCTGAGACAGGGGGCGTGAAGTATGGCTACACCTTC